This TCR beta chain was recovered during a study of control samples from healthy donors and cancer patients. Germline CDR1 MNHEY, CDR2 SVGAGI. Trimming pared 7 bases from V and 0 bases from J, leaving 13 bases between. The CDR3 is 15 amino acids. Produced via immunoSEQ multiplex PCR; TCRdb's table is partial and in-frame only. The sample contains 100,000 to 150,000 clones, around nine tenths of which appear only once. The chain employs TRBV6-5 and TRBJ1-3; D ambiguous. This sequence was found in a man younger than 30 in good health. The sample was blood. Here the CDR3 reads CASKLQVSSGNTIYF. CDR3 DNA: TGTGCCAGCAAATTGCAGGTTAGCTCTGGAAACACCATATATTTT.